This T cell receptor (beta chain) derives from a study of STAT3 mutations in large granular lymphocyte leukemia. Points on this clone: Its specificity is not known.

The study, taken as a whole, reports: In some patients, a small highly pathogenic clone possibly went undetected. In T-cell large granular lymphocyte leukemia, about half of patients showed multiple immunodominant subclonotypes.

Trimming cost V 0 bases and J 2 bases, with 14 bases left between them. The germline CDR1 and CDR2 sequences are SGHNT and YYREEE (reference sequence). The CDR3 spans 16 residues. TCRdb's table, derived via immunoSEQ multiplex PCR, lists solely in-frame clones and lacks some. The sample contains roughly 22,000 clones, 94% of which appear only once. The source is a man in his forties with T-cell large granular lymphocyte leukemia. Some clones in this sample may be carry-over from other donors' samples. V usage is TRBV5-4 and J usage is TRBJ1-1; D unresolved. The sample comprised peripheral blood mononuclear cells. The chain's CDR3 is CASSLAAFGINTEAFF. CDR3 bases: TGTGCCAGCAGCTTGGCGGCATTTGGAATTAACACTGAAGCTTTCTTT.